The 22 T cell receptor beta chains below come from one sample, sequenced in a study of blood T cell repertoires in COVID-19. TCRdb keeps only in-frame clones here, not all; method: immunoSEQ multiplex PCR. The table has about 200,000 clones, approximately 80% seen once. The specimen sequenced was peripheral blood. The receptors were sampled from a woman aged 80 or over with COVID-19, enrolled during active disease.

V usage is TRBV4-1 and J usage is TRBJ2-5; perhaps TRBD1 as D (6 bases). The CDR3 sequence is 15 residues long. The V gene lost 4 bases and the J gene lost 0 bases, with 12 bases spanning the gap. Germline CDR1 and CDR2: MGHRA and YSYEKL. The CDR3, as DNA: TGCGCCAGCAGCCTATACACAGGGAACCAAGAGACCCAGTACTTC. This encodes CASSLYTGNQETQYF.

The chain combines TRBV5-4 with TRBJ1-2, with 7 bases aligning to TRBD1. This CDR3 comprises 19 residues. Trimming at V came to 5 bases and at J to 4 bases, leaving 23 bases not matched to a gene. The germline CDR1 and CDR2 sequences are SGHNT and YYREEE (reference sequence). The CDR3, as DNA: TGTGCCAGCAGGATTGGGGGCTTCGCAGGGGGAAAAGTTTCCTATGGCTACACCTTC. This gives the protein CASRIGGFAGGKVSYGYTF.

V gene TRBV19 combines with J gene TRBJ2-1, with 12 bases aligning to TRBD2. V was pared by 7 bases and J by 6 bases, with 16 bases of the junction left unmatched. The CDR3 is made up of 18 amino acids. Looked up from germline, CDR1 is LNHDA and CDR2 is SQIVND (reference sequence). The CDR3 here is CASTRGLAGPFDSNEQFF. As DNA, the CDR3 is TGTGCCAGTACCAGGGGACTAGCGGGCCCCTTCGACTCCAATGAGCAGTTCTTC.

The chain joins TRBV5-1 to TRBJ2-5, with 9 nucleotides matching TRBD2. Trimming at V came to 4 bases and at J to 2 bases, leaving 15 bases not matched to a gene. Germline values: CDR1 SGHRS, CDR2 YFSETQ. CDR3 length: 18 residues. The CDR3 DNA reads TGCGCCAGCAGCCCCGGGACTAGCAACCCTGACCTACAAGAGACCCAGTACTTC. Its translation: CASSPGTSNPDLQETQYF.

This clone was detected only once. Here the CDR3 reads CASSENGGGGNYGYTF. Written as DNA, the CDR3 is TGTGCCAGCAGTGAAAATGGTGGAGGTGGGAACTATGGCTACACCTTC. The chain links TRBV6-1 to TRBJ1-2; D is unclear. The CDR3 covers 16 residues. Trimming took 2 bases from V and 2 from J, leaving 15 bases between them. CDR1 and CDR2 (germline): MNHNS, SASEGT.

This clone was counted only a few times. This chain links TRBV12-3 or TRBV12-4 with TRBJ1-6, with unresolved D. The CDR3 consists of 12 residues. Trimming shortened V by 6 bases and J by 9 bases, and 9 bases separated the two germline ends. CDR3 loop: CASSPPSSPLHF. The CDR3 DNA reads TGTGCCAGCAGCCCCCCCAGTTCACCCCTCCACTTT.

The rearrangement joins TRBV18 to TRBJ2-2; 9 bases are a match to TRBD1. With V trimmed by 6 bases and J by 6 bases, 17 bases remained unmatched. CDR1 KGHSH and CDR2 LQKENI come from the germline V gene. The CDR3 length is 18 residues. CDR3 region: CASSPLMVRTGVSGELFF. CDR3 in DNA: TGTGCCAGCTCGCCCTTAATGGTCCGGACAGGGGTATCCGGGGAGCTGTTTTTT.

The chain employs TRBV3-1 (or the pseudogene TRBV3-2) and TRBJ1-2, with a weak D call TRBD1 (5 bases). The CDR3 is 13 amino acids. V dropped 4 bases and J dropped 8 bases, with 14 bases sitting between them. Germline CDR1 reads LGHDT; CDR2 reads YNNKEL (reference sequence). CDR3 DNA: TGTGCCAGCAGCCCCCCGGGGGGAAGGGGCTACACCTTC. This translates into CASSPPGGRGYTF.

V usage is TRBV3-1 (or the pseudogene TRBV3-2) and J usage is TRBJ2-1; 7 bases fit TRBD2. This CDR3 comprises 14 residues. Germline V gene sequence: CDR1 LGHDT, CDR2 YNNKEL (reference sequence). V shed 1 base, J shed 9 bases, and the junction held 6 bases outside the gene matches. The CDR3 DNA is TGTGCCAGCAGCCAAGCGGTCCTAGCGGTTGAGCAGTTCTTC. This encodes CASSQAVLAVEQFF.

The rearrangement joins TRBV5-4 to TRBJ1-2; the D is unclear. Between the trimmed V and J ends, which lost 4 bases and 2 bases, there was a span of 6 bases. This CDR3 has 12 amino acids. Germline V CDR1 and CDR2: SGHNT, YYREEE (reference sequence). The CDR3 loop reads CASSPSNYGYTF. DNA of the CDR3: TGTGCCAGCAGCCCATCCAACTATGGCTACACCTTC.

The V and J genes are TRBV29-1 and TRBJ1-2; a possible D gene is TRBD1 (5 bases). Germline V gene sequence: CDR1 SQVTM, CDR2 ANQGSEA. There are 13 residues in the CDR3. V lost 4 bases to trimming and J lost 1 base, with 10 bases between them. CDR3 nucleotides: TGCAGCGTTGGACAGATTATTAACTATGGCTACACCTTC. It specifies CSVGQIINYGYTF.

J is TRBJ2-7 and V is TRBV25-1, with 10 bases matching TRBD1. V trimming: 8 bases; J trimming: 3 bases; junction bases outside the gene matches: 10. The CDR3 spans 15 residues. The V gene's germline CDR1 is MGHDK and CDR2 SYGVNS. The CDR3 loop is CASLPRTGGIYEQYF. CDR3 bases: TGTGCCAGCCTTCCCCGGACAGGGGGGATCTACGAGCAGTACTTC.

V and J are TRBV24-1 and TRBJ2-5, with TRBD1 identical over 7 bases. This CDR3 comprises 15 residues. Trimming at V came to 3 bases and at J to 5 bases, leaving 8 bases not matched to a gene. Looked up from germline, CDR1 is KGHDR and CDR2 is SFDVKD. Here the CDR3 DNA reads TGTGCCACCAGTGATCAACAGGGGCGAGGTGAGACCCAGTACTTC. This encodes CATSDQQGRGETQYF.

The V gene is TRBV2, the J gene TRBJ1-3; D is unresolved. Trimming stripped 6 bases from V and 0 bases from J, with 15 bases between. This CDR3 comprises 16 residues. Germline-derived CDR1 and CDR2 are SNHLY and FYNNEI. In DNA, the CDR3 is TGTGCCAGCAGGACTATTAGGACCGTCTCTGGAAACACCATATATTTT. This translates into CASRTIRTVSGNTIYF.

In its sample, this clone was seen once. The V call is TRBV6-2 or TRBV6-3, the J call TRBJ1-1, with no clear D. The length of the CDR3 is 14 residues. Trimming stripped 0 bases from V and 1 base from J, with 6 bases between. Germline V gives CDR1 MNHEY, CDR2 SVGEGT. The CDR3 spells CASSYSSSNTEAFF. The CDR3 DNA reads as TGTGCCAGCAGTTACTCGAGCTCGAACACTGAAGCTTTCTTT.

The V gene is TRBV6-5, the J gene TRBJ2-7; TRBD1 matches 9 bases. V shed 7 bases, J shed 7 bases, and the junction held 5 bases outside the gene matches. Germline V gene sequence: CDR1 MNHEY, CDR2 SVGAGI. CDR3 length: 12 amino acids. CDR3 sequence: CASIFGQGEQYF. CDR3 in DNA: TGTGCCAGCATTTTCGGACAGGGGGAGCAGTACTTC.

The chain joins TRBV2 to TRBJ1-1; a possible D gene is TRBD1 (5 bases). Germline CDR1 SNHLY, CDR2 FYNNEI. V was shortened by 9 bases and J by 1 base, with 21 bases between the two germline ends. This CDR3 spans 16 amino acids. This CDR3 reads CASRGPESGPNTEAFF. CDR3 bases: TGTGCCAGTCGTGGGCCGGAATCAGGGCCGAACACTGAAGCTTTCTTT. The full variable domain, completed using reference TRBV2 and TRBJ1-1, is EPEVTQTPSHQVTQMGQEVILRCVPISNHLYFYWYRQILGQKVEFLVSFYNNEISEKSEIFDDQFSVERPDGSNFTLKIRSTKLEDSAMYFCASRGPESGPNTEAFFGQGTRLTVV.

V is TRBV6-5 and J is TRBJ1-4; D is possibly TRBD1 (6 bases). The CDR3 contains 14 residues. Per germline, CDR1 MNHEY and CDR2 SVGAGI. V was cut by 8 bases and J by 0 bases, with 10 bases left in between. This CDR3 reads CASGGQSTNEKLFF. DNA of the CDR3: TGTGCCAGCGGCGGACAGTCAACTAATGAAAAACTGTTTTTT.

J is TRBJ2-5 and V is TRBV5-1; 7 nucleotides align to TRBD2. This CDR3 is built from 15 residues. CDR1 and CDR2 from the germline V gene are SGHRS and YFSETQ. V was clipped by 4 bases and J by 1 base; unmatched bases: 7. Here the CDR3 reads CASSTGGSSQETQYF. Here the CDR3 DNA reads TGCGCCAGCAGCACAGGCGGGAGCTCCCAAGAGACCCAGTACTTC.

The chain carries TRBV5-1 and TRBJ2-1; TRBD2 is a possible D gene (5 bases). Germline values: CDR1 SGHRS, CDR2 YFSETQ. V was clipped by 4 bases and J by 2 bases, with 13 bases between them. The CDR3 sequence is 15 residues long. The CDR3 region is CASSPGNTAYNEQFF. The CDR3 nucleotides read TGCGCCAGCAGCCCCGGGAACACGGCCTACAATGAGCAGTTCTTC.

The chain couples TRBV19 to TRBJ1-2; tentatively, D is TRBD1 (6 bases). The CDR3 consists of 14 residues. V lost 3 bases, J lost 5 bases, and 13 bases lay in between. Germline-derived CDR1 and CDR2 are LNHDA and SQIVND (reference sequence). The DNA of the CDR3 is TGTGCCAGTAGTATGACTGGGGGCGTTTATGGCTACACCTTC. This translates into CASSMTGGVYGYTF.

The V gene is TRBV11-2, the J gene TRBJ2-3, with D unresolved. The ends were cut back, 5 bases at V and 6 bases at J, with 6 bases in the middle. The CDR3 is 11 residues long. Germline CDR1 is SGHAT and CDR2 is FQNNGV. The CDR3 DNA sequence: TGTGCCAGCAGCAACTACGATACGCAGTATTTT. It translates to CASSNYDTQYF.